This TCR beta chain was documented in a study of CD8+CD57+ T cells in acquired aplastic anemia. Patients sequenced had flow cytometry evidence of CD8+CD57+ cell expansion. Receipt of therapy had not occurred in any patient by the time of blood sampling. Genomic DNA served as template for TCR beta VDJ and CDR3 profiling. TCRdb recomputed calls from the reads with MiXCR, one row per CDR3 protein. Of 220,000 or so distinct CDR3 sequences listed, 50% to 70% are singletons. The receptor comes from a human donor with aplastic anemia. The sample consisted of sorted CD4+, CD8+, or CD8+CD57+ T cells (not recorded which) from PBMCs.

The CDR3 loop reads CASRSGSGNTGELFF. Written as DNA, the CDR3 is TGTGCCAGCAGGAGCGGGAGTGGTAACACCGGGGAGCTGTTTTTT. V gene TRBV2 combines with J gene TRBJ2-2; 8 nucleotides line up with TRBD2. This CDR3 has 15 residues. Germline CDR1 reads SNHLY; CDR2 reads FYNNEI. V dropped 6 bases and J dropped 2; count of bases not matched to a gene: 5.